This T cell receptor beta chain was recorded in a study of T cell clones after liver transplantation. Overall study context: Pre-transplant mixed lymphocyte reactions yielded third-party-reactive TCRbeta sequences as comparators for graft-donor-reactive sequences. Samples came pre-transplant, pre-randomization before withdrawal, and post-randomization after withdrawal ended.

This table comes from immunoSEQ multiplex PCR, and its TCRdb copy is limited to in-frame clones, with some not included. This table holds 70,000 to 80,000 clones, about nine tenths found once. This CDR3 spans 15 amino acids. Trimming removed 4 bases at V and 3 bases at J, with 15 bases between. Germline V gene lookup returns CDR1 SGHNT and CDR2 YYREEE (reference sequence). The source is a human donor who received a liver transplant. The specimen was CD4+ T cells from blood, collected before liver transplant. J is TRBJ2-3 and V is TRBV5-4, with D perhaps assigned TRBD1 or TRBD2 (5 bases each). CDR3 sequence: CASSPDMGPTDTQYF. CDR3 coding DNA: TGTGCCAGCAGCCCCGACATGGGACCTACAGATACGCAGTATTTT.